This T cell receptor beta chain appears in the sequencing data of a study of T cell responses to AZD1222 COVID-19 vaccine. Study-wide background: Pooling was applied to second doses at about 4 or about 12 weeks. Whole-study results and caveats: Repertoire collection took place solely once the T cell response had peaked. Donors were largely white British and mainly female; clonal diversity was possibly underestimated.

Concerning this clone itself: Its antigen is unknown.

This CDR3 comprises 13 residues. The V gene lost 4 bases and the J gene lost 6 bases, with 12 bases spanning the gap. Germline loops: CDR1 SGHTA, CDR2 FQGNSA. TCRdb keeps only in-frame clones here, not all; method: immunoSEQ multiplex PCR. The data show 95,000 to 130,000 clones, roughly 87% seen once. The genes are TRBV7-2 and TRBJ1-2; D not certain. The TCR comes from an adult in good health. The sample in question was peripheral blood, obtained on day 0 of AZD1222 vaccination. In DNA, the CDR3 is TGTGCCAGCAGCTCCGCTCAGGCGGATGGCTACACCTTC. Translation gives CASSSAQADGYTF.